These T cell receptor beta chains were read from a single sample in a study of T cells after yellow fever vaccination. Via MiXCR, TCRdb re-called the 5' RACE reads, giving one row per CDR3 protein. This sample carries tens of thousands of distinct CDR3 sequences, around 4.8% of them seen once, and the ten largest clones take 46%. This specimen consisted of CD8+ T cells sorted from PBMCs, obtained 5 days after the yellow fever booster vaccination. The receptors originated from a man aged 30 to 39 who received the YFV17D yellow fever vaccine. Both conserved end residues are part of each CDR3. A D gene is named only where the DNA matches it firmly. Rows may omit the clone size; those that give it use once, few, many or a size class.

j_call clone_size d_call v_call cdr3_aa cdr3_nt
TRBJ1-1 many TRBD1 TRBV7-3 CASSLGSGTEETEAFF TGTGCCAGCAGCTTGGGCTCGGGGACAGAAGAAACTGAAGCTTTCTTT
TRBJ2-1 many . TRBV7-9 CASSPESGEQFF TGTGCCAGCAGCCCAGAGTCCGGAGAGCAGTTCTTC
TRBJ1-1 many . TRBV3-1 CASSQPTGMNTEAFF TGTGCCAGCAGCCAACCGACAGGTATGAACACTGAAGCTTTCTTT
TRBJ2-2 many . TRBV7-9 CASSLLPGEGTGELFF TGTGCCAGCAGCCTTCTTCCGGGAGAGGGTACCGGGGAGCTGTTTTTT
TRBJ2-3 many TRBD2 TRBV7-6 CASGPTAGTSGQSTDTQYF TGTGCCAGCGGGCCCACGGCAGGGACTAGCGGACAATCCACAGATACGCAGTATTTT
TRBJ2-2 . TRBD2 TRBV20-1 CCARGLVTSGSYTGELFF TGCTGTGCTAGGGGTTTAGTTACTAGCGGGAGTTACACCGGGGAGCTGTTTTTT
TRBJ1-1 many . TRBV7-2 CASSLGYGTEAFF TGTGCCAGCAGCTTAGGATACGGAACTGAAGCTTTCTTT
TRBJ2-5 many . TRBV15 CATSTVGRPRKETQYF TGTGCCACCAGCACTGTCGGGCGCCCGAGGAAGGAGACCCAGTACTTC
TRBJ2-1 many TRBD2 TRBV30 CAWSVGRGSYNEQFF TGTGCCTGGAGTGTCGGGCGGGGGTCCTACAATGAGCAGTTCTTC
TRBJ1-1 many . TRBV12-3/TRBV12-4 CASSPIGSGTEAFF TGTGCCAGCAGCCCTATAGGTTCGGGCACTGAAGCTTTCTTT
TRBJ2-7 many . TRBV20-1 CSARVDGYEQYF TGCAGTGCTAGAGTAGACGGCTACGAGCAGTACTTC
TRBJ1-1 many . TRBV20-1 CSPRGAEAFF TGCAGTCCAAGGGGCGCTGAAGCTTTCTTT
TRBJ2-1 many . TRBV29-1 CSVLGGLVYGNEQFF TGCAGCGTTTTGGGGGGCTTGGTATATGGTAATGAGCAGTTCTTC
TRBJ2-1 many TRBD1 TRBV12-3/TRBV12-4 CASSFTWDSEGTSTYNEQFF TGTGCCAGCAGTTTCACCTGGGACAGTGAAGGAACCTCGACCTACAATGAGCAGTTCTTC
TRBJ2-6 many . TRBV6-1 CASSVDVTGANVLTF TGTGCCAGCAGCGTAGACGTTACTGGGGCCAACGTCCTGACTTTC
TRBJ2-2 many TRBD2 TRBV7-9 CASSSWTSGRTGELFF TGTGCCAGCAGCTCTTGGACTAGCGGGAGGACCGGGGAGCTGTTTTTT
TRBJ1-2 many . TRBV28 CASSFPSMHLRGYGYTF TGTGCCAGCAGTTTCCCCTCAATGCACCTAAGGGGCTATGGCTACACCTTC
TRBJ2-5 many TRBD1 TRBV7-9 CASSSTLGGEETQYF TGTGCCAGCAGCTCCACTCTAGGGGGCGAAGAGACCCAGTACTTC
TRBJ2-7 many . TRBV7-9 CASSGGKIIYEQYF TGTGCCAGCAGCGGGGGAAAGATTATATACGAGCAGTACTTC
TRBJ2-7 many TRBD1 TRBV5-6 CASSSLDRGGLEQYF TGTGCCAGCAGCTCACTAGACAGGGGTGGGCTTGAGCAGTACTTC
TRBJ2-1 many . TRBV4-2 CASSPYTPSNEQFF TGTGCCAGCAGCCCTTATACTCCCTCCAATGAGCAGTTCTTC
TRBJ2-3 few . TRBV30 CATSSSSADTQYF TGTGCCACCTCCTCCAGCTCCGCAGATACGCAGTATTTT
TRBJ2-3 . TRBD2 TRBV12-3/TRBV12-4 CTFSFSLAGESSTDTQYF TGTACCTTCAGTTTTTCGCTAGCGGGGGAATCAAGCACAGATACGCAGTATTTT
TRBJ2-7 many . TRBV7-9 CASRSPHEQYF TGTGCCAGCAGGAGTCCGCACGAGCAGTACTTC
TRBJ2-7 many TRBD2 TRBV5-1 CASSFTGLANGYEQYF TGCGCCAGCAGCTTCACGGGACTAGCGAACGGCTACGAGCAGTACTTC
TRBJ2-7 many TRBD1 TRBV13 CASSLLGQGNDEQYF TGTGCCAGCAGCTTATTAGGACAGGGGAACGACGAGCAGTACTTC
TRBJ1-2 many . TRBV3-1 CASSQELREMDYGYTF TGTGCCAGCAGCCAAGAACTAAGGGAGATGGACTATGGCTACACCTTC
TRBJ2-3 many TRBD1 TRBV19 CASSSRDSTNTQYF TGTGCCAGTAGTAGCCGGGACAGCACGAATACGCAGTATTTT
TRBJ2-1 many . TRBV6-5 CASSYSASGSYNEQFF TGTGCCAGCAGTTACTCGGCTTCCGGCTCCTACAATGAGCAGTTCTTC
TRBJ2-3 few . TRBV11-2 CASSLGAGFPDTQYF TGTGCCAGCAGCTTAGGCGCGGGTTTCCCAGATACGCAGTATTTT
TRBJ1-2 . TRBD1 TRBV12-3/TRBV12-4 CASTETGDGYTF TGTGCCAGCACCGAAACAGGGGACGGCTACACCTTC